This TCR beta chain emerged from a study of blood T cell repertoires in COVID-19. Looked up from germline, CDR1 is SNHLY and CDR2 is FYNNEI. The CDR3 contains 16 residues. After removal of 7 bases from V and 4 bases from J, the junction contained 11 bases not matched to a gene. The authors' processing: Nucleated cell counts were estimated from reference gene primer amplification. Clones were sequenced by immunoSEQ multiplex PCR, and TCRdb holds only the in-frame ones, with some missing. That table is the source of V, J and clone size, and D and trimming were worked out from the DNA. The sample consists of 75,000 to 95,000 clones, roughly 87% of them appearing once.

The clonotype was recovered from a man in his sixties with acute or convalescent COVID-19. The source material was peripheral blood. V and J are TRBV2 and TRBJ1-2; the match to TRBD1 covers 11 bases. In nucleotides, the CDR3 is TGTGCCAGCACGGGGACAGGGGGTTCCGGGGGCTATGGCTACACCTTC. This translates into CASTGTGGSGGYGYTF.